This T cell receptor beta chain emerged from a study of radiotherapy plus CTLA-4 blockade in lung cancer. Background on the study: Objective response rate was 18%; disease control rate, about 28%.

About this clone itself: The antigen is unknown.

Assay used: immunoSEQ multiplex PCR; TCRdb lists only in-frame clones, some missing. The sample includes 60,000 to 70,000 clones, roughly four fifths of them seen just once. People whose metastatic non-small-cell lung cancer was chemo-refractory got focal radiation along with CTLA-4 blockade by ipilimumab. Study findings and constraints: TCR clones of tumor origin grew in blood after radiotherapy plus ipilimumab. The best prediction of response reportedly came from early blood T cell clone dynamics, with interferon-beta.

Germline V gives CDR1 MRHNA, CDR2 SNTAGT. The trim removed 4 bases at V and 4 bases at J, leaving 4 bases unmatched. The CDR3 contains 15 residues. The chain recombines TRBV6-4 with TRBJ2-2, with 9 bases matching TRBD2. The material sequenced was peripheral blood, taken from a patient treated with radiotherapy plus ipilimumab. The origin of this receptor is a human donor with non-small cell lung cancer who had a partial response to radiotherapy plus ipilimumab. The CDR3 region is CASSVSGSTTGELFF. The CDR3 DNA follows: TGTGCCAGCAGTGTTAGCGGGAGTACCACCGGGGAGCTGTTTTTT.